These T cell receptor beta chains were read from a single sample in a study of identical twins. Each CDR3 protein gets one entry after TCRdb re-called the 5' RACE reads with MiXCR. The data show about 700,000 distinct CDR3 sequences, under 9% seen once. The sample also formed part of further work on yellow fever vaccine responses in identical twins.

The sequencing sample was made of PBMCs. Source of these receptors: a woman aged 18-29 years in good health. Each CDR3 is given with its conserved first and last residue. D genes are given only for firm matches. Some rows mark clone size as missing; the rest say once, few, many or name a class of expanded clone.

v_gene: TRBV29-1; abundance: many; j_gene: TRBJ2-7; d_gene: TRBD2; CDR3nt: TGCAGCGTCGGACTAGCGGGCCTTGGAGAGCAGTACTTC; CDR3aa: CSVGLAGLGEQYF
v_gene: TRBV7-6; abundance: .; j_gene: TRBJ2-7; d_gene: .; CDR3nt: TGTGCCAGCAGCTTAGTAACAGACGCCTACGAGCAGTACTTC; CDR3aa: CASSLVTDAYEQYF
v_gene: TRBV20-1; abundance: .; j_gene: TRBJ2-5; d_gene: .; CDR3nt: TGCAGTGCCGGCAATCCGGAGACCCAGTACTTC; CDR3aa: CSAGNPETQYF
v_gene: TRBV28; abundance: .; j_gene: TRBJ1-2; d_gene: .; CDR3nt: TGTGCCAGCAGCTCCCGATTGGGCGGGGGCTACACCTTC; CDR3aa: CASSSRLGGGYTF
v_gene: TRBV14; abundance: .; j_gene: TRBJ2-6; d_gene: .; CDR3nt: TGTGCCAGCAGCCAAGCAGGGTTTGGGGCCAACGTCCTGACTTTC; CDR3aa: CASSQAGFGANVLTF
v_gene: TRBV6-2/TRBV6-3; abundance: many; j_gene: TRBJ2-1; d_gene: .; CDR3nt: TGTGCCAGCAGTTACCATGGTGAGCAGTTCTTC; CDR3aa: CASSYHGEQFF
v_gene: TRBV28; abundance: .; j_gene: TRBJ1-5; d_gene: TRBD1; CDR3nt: TGTGCCAGCAGTTTATGGGGAGGACAGGGAGGCAATCAGCCCCAGCATTTT; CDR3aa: CASSLWGGQGGNQPQHF
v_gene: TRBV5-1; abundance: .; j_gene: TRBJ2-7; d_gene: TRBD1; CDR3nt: TGCGCCAGCAGCCCAACCGGACAGGCGCGCTCCTACGAGCAGTACTTC; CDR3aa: CASSPTGQARSYEQYF
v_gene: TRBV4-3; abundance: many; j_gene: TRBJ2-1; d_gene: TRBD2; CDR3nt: TGCGCCAGCAGCCAAGACCCAGCGGGATACAATGAGCAGTTCTTC; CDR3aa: CASSQDPAGYNEQFF
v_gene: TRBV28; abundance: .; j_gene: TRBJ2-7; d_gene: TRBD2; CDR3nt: TGTGCCAGCAGTCTGGGACTAGCGGGAGAAACCCCCGAGCAGTACTTC; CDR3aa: CASSLGLAGETPEQYF
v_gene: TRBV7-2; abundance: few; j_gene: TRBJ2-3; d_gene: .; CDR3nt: TGTGCCAGCACCCCGGGGACGTACACAGATACGCAGTATTTT; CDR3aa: CASTPGTYTDTQYF
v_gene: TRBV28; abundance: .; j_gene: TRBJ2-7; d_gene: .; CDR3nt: TGTGCCAGCAGTTTAGGGTTATCCAACTACGAGCAGTACTTC; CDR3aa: CASSLGLSNYEQYF
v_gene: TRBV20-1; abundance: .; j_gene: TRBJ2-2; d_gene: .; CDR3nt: TGCAGTGGGCGGGAAATCAACACCGGGGAGCTGTTTTTT; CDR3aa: CSGREINTGELFF
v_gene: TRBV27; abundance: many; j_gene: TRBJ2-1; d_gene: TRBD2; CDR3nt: TGTGCCAGCAGTTCCGTAGCGGGGGGGCTAGTGGAGCAGTTCTTC; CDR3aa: CASSSVAGGLVEQFF
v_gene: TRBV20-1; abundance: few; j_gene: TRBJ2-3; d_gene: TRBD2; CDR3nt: TGCAGTGCTAGTCCTAGCGGGCCGGCCACAGATACGCAGTATTTT; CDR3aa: CSASPSGPATDTQYF
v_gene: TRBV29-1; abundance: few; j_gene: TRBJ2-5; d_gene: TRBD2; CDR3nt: TGCAGCGTCGATGGGACTAGCGGGGGTCGGGAGACCCAGTACTTC; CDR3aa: CSVDGTSGGRETQYF
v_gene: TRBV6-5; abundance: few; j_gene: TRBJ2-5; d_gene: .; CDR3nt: TGTGCCAGCAGTTATAAGGGATGGACCCAGTACTTC; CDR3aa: CASSYKGWTQYF